The text below deals with one TCR beta chain. What it recognizes is unknown. The V gene's germline CDR1 is KGHSH and CDR2 LQKENI. V lost 0 bases to trimming and J lost 2 bases, with 14 bases between them. The CDR3 sequence is 16 residues long. These data are taken from a study of OX40 agonist ivuxolimab in advanced cancers. Across the whole study: Checkpoint inhibitors had been given previously to roughly 40% of patients.

No patient had autoimmune disease or received systemic immunosuppression. Using immunoSEQ multiplex PCR, the repertoire was profiled, and TCRdb retains in-frame clones only, with some absent. The sample shows about 40,000 clones, 85% to 90% of them seen only once. General study results and limits: Certain nonresponders additionally had low normalized T-cell clonal expansion. Undetermined was the antigen specificity of the expanded peripheral T cells.

Sequencing used CD4+ or CD8+ T cells sorted from blood, obtained in a trial of the OX40 agonist ivuxolimab. This chain uses TRBV18 with TRBJ2-7; D is perhaps TRBD2 (5 bases). This clonotype was sampled from an adult with an advanced solid tumor such as melanoma, head and neck, liver or kidney cancer. CDR3 region: CASSPPAARGTYEQYF. For the CDR3, the DNA is TGTGCCAGCTCACCACCGGCTGCCCGGGGAACCTACGAGCAGTACTTC.